The source of this TCR beta chain is a study of OX40 agonist ivuxolimab in advanced cancers. Study-wide results and limits: Expanded clones were, on average, more numerous among CD8+ T cells than CD4+.

Some clones are missing from TCRdb's copy, which holds only in-frame ones; the method was immunoSEQ multiplex PCR. The data hold some 45,000 clones, with 82% observed a single time. On this clone: Its antigen remains unidentified.

Germline-derived CDR1 and CDR2 are GTSNPN and SVGIG (reference sequence). Trimming cost V 3 bases and J 2 bases, with 28 bases left between them. This CDR3 region has 19 residues. The starting material was CD4+ or CD8+ T cells sorted from blood, obtained in a trial of the OX40 agonist ivuxolimab. The genes are TRBV30 and TRBJ1-1; D not certain. This TCR was recovered from an adult with an advanced solid tumor such as melanoma, head and neck, liver or kidney cancer. This CDR3 reads CAWRGRFFALAGVNTEAFF. Here the CDR3 DNA reads TGTGCCTGGAGAGGAAGGTTTTTTGCGTTGGCCGGGGTTAACACTGAAGCTTTCTTT.